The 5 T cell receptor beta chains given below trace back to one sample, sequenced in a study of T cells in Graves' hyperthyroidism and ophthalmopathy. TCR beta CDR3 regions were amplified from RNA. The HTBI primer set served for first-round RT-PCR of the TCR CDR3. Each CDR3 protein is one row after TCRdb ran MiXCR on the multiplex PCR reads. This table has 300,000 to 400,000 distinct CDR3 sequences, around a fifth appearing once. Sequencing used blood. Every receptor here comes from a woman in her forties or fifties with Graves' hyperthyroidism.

The CDR3 DNA follows: TGTGCCAGCAGCAGCACCGGGACAGGACCCTACGAGCAGTACTTC. This codes for CASSSTGTGPYEQYF. The chain employs TRBV14 and TRBJ2-7; TRBD1 agrees at 8 bases. The CDR3 has 15 amino acids. Trimming removed 5 bases from V and 2 bases from J; junction bases left unmatched: 8. Germline V gene lookup returns CDR1 SGHDN and CDR2 FVKESK.

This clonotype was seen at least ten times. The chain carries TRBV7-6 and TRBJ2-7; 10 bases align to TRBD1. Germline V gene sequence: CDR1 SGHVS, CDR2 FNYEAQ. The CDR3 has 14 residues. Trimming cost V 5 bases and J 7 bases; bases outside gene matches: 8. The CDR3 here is CASSPGTGASEQYF. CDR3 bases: TGTGCCAGCAGCCCCGGGACAGGGGCGTCGGAGCAGTACTTC.

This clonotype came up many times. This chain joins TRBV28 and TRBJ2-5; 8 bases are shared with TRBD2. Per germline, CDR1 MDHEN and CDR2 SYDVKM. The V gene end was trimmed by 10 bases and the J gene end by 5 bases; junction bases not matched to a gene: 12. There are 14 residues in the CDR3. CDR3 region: CAILRRGAGETQYF. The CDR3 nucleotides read TGTGCCATCCTACGGCGGGGGGCCGGGGAGACCCAGTACTTC. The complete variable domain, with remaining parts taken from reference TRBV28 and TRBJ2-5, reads DVKVTQSSRYLVKRTGEKVFLECVQDMDHENMFWYRQDPGLGLRLIYFSYDVKMKEKGDIPEGYSVSREKKERFSLILESASTNQTSMYLCAILRRGAGETQYFGPGTRLLVL.

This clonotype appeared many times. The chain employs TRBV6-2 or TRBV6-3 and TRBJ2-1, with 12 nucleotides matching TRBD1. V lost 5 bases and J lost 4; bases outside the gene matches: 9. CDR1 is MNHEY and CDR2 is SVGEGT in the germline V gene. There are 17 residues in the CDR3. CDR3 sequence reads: CASSTPGTGGKYNEQFF. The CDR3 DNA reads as TGTGCCAGCAGTACGCCTGGGACAGGGGGCAAATACAATGAGCAGTTCTTC.

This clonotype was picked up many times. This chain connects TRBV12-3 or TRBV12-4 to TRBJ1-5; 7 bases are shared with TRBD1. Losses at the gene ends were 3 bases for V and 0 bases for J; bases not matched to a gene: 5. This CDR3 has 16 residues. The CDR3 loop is CASSFWDRHSNQPQHF. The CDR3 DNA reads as TGTGCCAGCAGTTTTTGGGACAGACATAGCAATCAGCCCCAGCATTTT.